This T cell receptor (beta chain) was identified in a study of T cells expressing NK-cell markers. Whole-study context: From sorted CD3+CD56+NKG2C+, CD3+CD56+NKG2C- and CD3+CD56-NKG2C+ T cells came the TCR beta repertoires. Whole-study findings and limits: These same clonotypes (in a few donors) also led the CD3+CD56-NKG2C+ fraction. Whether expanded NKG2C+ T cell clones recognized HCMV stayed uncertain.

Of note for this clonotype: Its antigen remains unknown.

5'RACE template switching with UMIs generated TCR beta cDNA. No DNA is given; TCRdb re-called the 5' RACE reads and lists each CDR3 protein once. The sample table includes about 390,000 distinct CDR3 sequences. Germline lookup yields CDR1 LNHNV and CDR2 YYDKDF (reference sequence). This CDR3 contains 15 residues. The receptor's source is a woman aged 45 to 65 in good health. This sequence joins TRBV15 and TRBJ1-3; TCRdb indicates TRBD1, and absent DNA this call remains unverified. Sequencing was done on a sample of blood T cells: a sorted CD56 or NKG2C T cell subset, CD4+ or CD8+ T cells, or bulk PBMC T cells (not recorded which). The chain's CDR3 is CATSRDGGVGNTIYF.